Listed here are 15 T cell receptor beta chains from one sample, sequenced in a study of cytomegalovirus exposure and HLA in healthy donors. PCR used 60 Vbeta primers and 13 Jbeta primers. TCRdb keeps only in-frame clones here, not all; method: immunoSEQ multiplex PCR. The profile shows approximately 70,000 clones, around 80% of them singletons. The sequencing input was PBMCs. The receptors here all came from a man aged 40-49 years in good health and CMV-seronegative.

The gene calls are TRBV20-1 and TRBJ1-5; D remains unclear. The CDR3 length is 10 residues. From germline, CDR1 is DFQATT and CDR2 SNEGSKA (reference sequence). V gave up 3 bases and J gave up 6 bases, with 3 bases separating them. The CDR3 bases are TGCAGTGCTAGTAGTCAGCCCCAGCATTTT. The encoded protein is CSASSQPQHF.

This chain links TRBV11-1 with TRBJ2-7; 7 bases line up with TRBD1. This CDR3 region has 14 residues. V dropped 2 bases and J dropped 2; count of bases not matched to a gene: 3. Germline lookup yields CDR1 SGHAT and CDR2 FQDESV (reference sequence). The CDR3 is CASSLRQGPYEQYF. The CDR3 coding sequence is TGTGCCAGCAGCTTAAGACAGGGCCCCTACGAGCAGTACTTC. Looking up the rest from reference TRBV11-1 and TRBJ2-7 gives the full variable domain: EAEVAQSPRYKITEKSQAVAFWCDPISGHATLYWYRQILGQGPELLVQFQDESVVDDSQLPKDRFSAERLKGVDSTLKIQPAELGDSAMYLCASSLRQGPYEQYFGPGTRLTVT.

Only a few counts were recorded for this clone. The chain has TRBV6-5 and TRBJ2-7; D gene ambiguous. The CDR3 is 15 amino acids. Germline-derived CDR1 and CDR2 are MNHEY and SVGAGI. With 2 bases removed from V and 2 bases from J, the gap between germline ends came to 13 bases. This CDR3 reads CASSYMRSVPYEQYF. Here the CDR3 DNA reads TGTGCCAGCAGTTACATGAGGTCTGTGCCCTACGAGCAGTACTTC.

J is TRBJ1-2 and V is TRBV6-5; D may be TRBD1 (6 bases). Germline CDR1 is MNHEY and CDR2 is SVGAGI. The CDR3 extends over 14 amino acids. Trimming took off 6 bases at V and 4 bases at J, with 15 bases between the two ends. The CDR3 protein is CASRGTPVLYGYTF. In nucleotides, the CDR3 is TGTGCCAGCAGAGGGACACCCGTCCTCTATGGCTACACCTTC.

The chain carries TRBV5-8 and TRBJ2-7; 10 bases are a match to TRBD1. CDR3 length: 14 residues. Germline V lookup: CDR1 SGHTS, CDR2 YDEGEE. Trimming at V came to 5 bases and at J to 3 bases, leaving 5 bases not matched to a gene. The CDR3 nucleotides are TGTGCCAGCAGATCGGACAGGGGGTACTACGAGCAGTACTTC. Amino acids: CASRSDRGYYEQYF.

This clone showed up just a few times. This chain uses TRBV6-1 with TRBJ2-7; 14 bases match TRBD2. V shed 6 bases and J 7 bases; nucleotides not matched to a gene: 5. Germline CDR1 MNHNS, CDR2 SASEGT. The length of the CDR3 is 14 residues. CDR3 loop: CASRPGLAGVEQYF. The CDR3 DNA is TGTGCCAGCAGGCCGGGACTAGCGGGAGTTGAGCAGTACTTC.

This chain links TRBV15 with TRBJ2-2; D gene uncertain. V was pared by 1 base and J by 4 bases, with 16 bases between. The CDR3 has 17 residues. The germline V gene encodes CDR1 LNHNV and CDR2 YYDKDF (reference sequence). The CDR3 DNA reads TGTGCCACCAGCAGAGTTCCAGTTTCTTCCACCACCGGGGAGCTGTTTTTT. It codes for CATSRVPVSSTTGELFF.

The chain employs TRBV19 and TRBJ2-2; 9 bases agree with TRBD2. The CDR3 spans 15 residues. Germline loops: CDR1 LNHDA, CDR2 SQIVND (reference sequence). The ends lost 4 bases at V and 5 bases at J; junction bases unmatched: 5. The CDR3 DNA reads TGTGCCAGTAGTACCCGGACTAGCGAAACCGGGGAGCTGTTTTTT. Residues: CASSTRTSETGELFF. Supplemented by reference TRBV19 and TRBJ2-2, the full variable domain reads DGGITQSPKYLFRKEGQNVTLSCEQNLNHDAMYWYRQDPGQGLRLIYYSQIVNDFQKGDIAEGYSVSREKKESFPLTVTSAQKNPTAFYLCASSTRTSETGELFFGEGSRLTVL.

The V gene is TRBV5-1, the J gene TRBJ1-2; 8 bases match TRBD1. J was trimmed by 6 bases and V by 4 bases; bases with no gene match: 5. Germline-derived CDR1 and CDR2 are SGHRS and YFSETQ. The CDR3 is 13 amino acids. The CDR3 DNA reads as TGCGCCAGCAGCGGCACAGGGGGTAATGGCTACACCTTC. It translates to CASSGTGGNGYTF.

This chain connects TRBV7-2 to TRBJ2-5; 7 bases fit TRBD2. CDR3 length equals 14 residues. Per germline, CDR1 SGHTA and CDR2 FQGNSA. J lost 5 bases, V lost 3 bases, and 6 bases had no gene match. The CDR3 DNA is TGTGCCAGCAGCTTCCTCCAGGGAGGGGAGACCCAGTACTTC. This codes for CASSFLQGGETQYF.

V usage is TRBV7-6 and J usage is TRBJ1-1, with D possibly TRBD1 on 5 matching bases. Germline V CDR1 and CDR2: SGHVS, FNYEAQ. V dropped 5 bases and J dropped 1 base, with 8 bases sitting between them. The CDR3 contains 13 residues. CDR3 in DNA: TGTGCCAGCAGCCTTACAGGGAACACTGAAGCTTTCTTT. Translating it yields CASSLTGNTEAFF.

The J gene is TRBJ2-4, the V gene TRBV27; 8 positions match TRBD2. The germline CDR1 and CDR2 sequences are MNHEY and SMNVEV (reference sequence). The CDR3 extends over 16 amino acids. V lost 4 bases to trimming and J lost 0 bases; unmatched junction nucleotides: 5. The CDR3 nucleotides are TGTGCCAGCAGTTCCCGGGGGGGAATAGCCAAAAACATTCAGTACTTC. Its protein product is CASSSRGGIAKNIQYF.

The chain combines TRBV6-5 with TRBJ2-4; D gene unclear. CDR1 is MNHEY and CDR2 is SVGAGI in the germline V gene. With 0 bases removed from V and 3 bases from J, the gap between germline ends came to 9 bases. The CDR3 extends over 15 amino acids. CDR3 bases: TGTGCCAGCAGTTACTCGGTCGGCGGCAAAAACATTCAGTACTTC. It yields the protein CASSYSVGGKNIQYF.

The rearrangement uses TRBV6-6 and TRBJ1-5; D unclear. V lost 6 bases to trimming and J lost 0 bases, with 12 bases between them. Germline CDR1 and CDR2: MNHNY and SVGAGI (reference sequence). The CDR3 has 15 residues. DNA for the CDR3: TGTGCCAGCAGCCTCACCGGGAATAGCAATCAGCCCCAGCATTTT. Residues: CASSLTGNSNQPQHF.

This chain joins TRBV19 and TRBJ1-5; the D gene is possibly TRBD1 (6 bases). Trimming cost V 7 bases and J 4 bases, with 14 bases left between them. The CDR3 has 14 residues. Per the germline V gene, CDR1 is LNHDA and CDR2 is SQIVND (reference sequence). CDR3 in DNA: TGTGCCAGTACTCGGGGAGGGGGGAATCAGCCCCAGCATTTT. Amino acids: CASTRGGGNQPQHF.